A selection of T cell receptor beta chains follows, all from one sample in a study of blood T cells in healthy people across ages. TCRdb independently ran MiXCR on the 5' RACE reads; one entry per CDR3 protein. Of about 680,000 distinct CDR3 sequences listed, around 45% are singletons. Specimen: blood. These receptors came from a woman aged 55-69 years in good health. Both conserved end residues are trimmed from each CDR3.

V	J	CDR3
TRBV11-3	TRBJ2-3	ASSLDFAGSADTQY
TRBV14	TRBJ2-1	ASSQGWYEQF
TRBV24-1	TRBJ2-1	ATSEVASGSNNEQF
TRBV27	TRBJ1-4	ASMRSGREKLF
TRBV7-2	TRBJ2-7	ASSSYRTGRSGQY
TRBV2	TRBJ1-1	ASSEFGGFTEAF
TRBV6-2/TRBV6-3	TRBJ2-1	ASSYSPFGTAQF
TRBV27	TRBJ2-7	ASSKTTGTGGSEQY
TRBV12-3/TRBV12-4	TRBJ2-5	ASSYRVSNNEQY
TRBV21-1	TRBJ2-7	ASSKEVPREPKSSPKGYEQY
TRBV29-1	TRBJ2-5	GVVGGLAGGNEQY
TRBV20-1	TRBJ2-7	SAPTGLPLEQY
TRBV7-3	.	ASSLMGLGEQY
TRBV7-2	TRBJ2-7	ASSYRREGYEQY
TRBV21-1	TRBJ2-7	ASRKLPPRGYEQY
TRBV27	TRBJ1-1	ASSLYPLWGGTEAF
TRBV7-2	TRBJ2-1	ASSLESGTSGRNEQF
TRBV27	TRBJ2-7	ASSWGREQY
TRBV5-1	TRBJ1-1	ASSWAGRSNTEAF
TRBV10-3	TRBJ1-2	AISQGYYGYT
TRBV9	TRBJ2-3	ASSVEWGGTQY
TRBV29-1	TRBJ1-2	SVALLGYGYT
TRBV5-1	TRBJ2-7	ASDLDGGSYEQY
TRBV12-3/TRBV12-4	TRBJ1-5	ASSPGTGGGQPQH
TRBV7-2	TRBJ1-5	ASSLVQRGLGPQH
TRBV11-2	TRBJ2-3	ASSWEGTGTPDTQY
TRBV20-1	TRBJ2-7	SAKPGLAGNEQY
TRBV28	TRBJ1-6	ASSQSPGTGGDPYNSPLH
TRBV5-1	TRBJ2-5	ANSPSSVPETQY
TRBV4-3	TRBJ2-3	ASSQENLNLADTQY
TRBV11-2	TRBJ2-3	ASKPTTPTTDTQY
TRBV25-1	.	ASTERGDFGEQY
TRBV2	TRBJ2-1	ASSDRGLAFNEQF
TRBV6-5	TRBJ2-7	ASRIDRDGYEQY
TRBV29-1	TRBJ1-1	SVEGGTGGPRSAF
TRBV9	TRBJ2-1	ASSEGLVGINEQF
TRBV29-1	TRBJ2-7	SVTWGSYEQY
TRBV28	.	ASSPGLSHHEQY
TRBV5-1	TRBJ2-1	ATSPTPGFGEQF
TRBV7-2	.	ASSLRQGGYNEQY
TRBV18	TRBJ2-1	ASSQTSESRNEQF
TRBV5-4	TRBJ2-5	ASSLAGTGRGTQY
TRBV4-1	TRBJ2-1	ASRGASSYNERF
TRBV18	TRBJ1-1	ASSPPTGGDTEAF
TRBV28	TRBJ2-1	ASSLSAGLAGGTEQF
TRBV3-1	.	ASSYPGLVGETQY
TRBV10-3	TRBJ2-3	AISESLAGAVDTQY
TRBV25-1	TRBJ2-1	ASRTTSGSIFEQF
TRBV21-1	.	ASAGLAGERETQY
TRBV15	TRBJ2-7	ATSRDRTATYEQY
TRBV4-3	TRBJ2-3	ASSPRGAGVGDTQY
TRBV20-1	TRBJ2-3	SATALAGSDTQY
TRBV10-3	TRBJ1-2	AISEGQAGSYGYT